Here is one T cell receptor (beta chain) with its context. The antigen is not known. Trimming took 5 bases from V and 7 from J; bases not matched to a gene: 10. Germline V CDR1 and CDR2: MNHEY, SVGAGI. The CDR3 runs 16 residues. No fewer than 6 million PBMCs went into each sample. This sample was included in a study of blood T cells in healthy people across ages. For the study at large: Every two T cells gave about one barcoded beta molecule via template switching.

Study outcomes and limitations: Among long-lived donors, naive CD4+ cells were more numerous and diversity higher than in aged donors.

The second PCR ran roughly 7 to 12 cycles with a sample-barcoded 5' primer and J-beta primers. The authors tagged each cDNA molecule using a template-switch adaptor with 12 random nucleotides. TCRdb re-derived calls from the 5' RACE reads in MiXCR, one entry per CDR3 protein. The profile shows about 640,000 distinct CDR3 sequences, under 65% of them singletons. The source is a man between 60 and 70 years old in good health. Sequencing input: blood. The V gene is TRBV6-5, the J gene TRBJ2-1, with 11 bases fitting TRBD1. The CDR3 loop reads CASSPNRDRGKNEQFF. In nucleotides, the CDR3 is TGTGCCAGCAGTCCGAACCGGGACAGGGGGAAGAATGAGCAGTTCTTC.